The T cell receptor (beta chain) described here comes from a study of T cells after posttransplantation cyclophosphamide. The naive gate required viable CD3+CD4+ or CD3+CD8+ cells with CCR7+CD45RA+CD45RO-CD95-CD27+CD28+ phenotype. On the day of bone marrow donation, the related graft donor provided peripheral blood. V gave up 6 bases and J gave up 6 bases; unmatched junction bases: 7. The CDR3 runs 13 residues. CDR1 and CDR2 (germline): MDHEN, SYDVKM. The method was immunoSEQ multiplex PCR; TCRdb's version includes in-frame clones alone and lacks a portion of them. The data hold 30,000 or so clones, with around 90% observed a single time.

The TCR was taken from a woman aged 55-69 years in good health, CMV-negative, and a related stem cell transplant donor. Sample: naive CD4+ T cells sorted from PBMCs. The chain is built from TRBV28 and TRBJ2-7, with TRBD1 identical over 8 bases. The CDR3 loop is CASSRPRGPEQYF. CDR3 sequence (DNA): TGTGCCAGCAGCCGCCCCAGGGGGCCCGAGCAGTACTTC.